The present TCR beta chain was sequenced within a study of cytomegalovirus exposure and HLA in healthy donors. The PCR was carried out with 60 Vbeta primers and 13 Jbeta primers. The method was immunoSEQ multiplex PCR; TCRdb's version includes in-frame clones alone and lacks a portion of them. The repertoire holds 120,000 to 150,000 clones, with 61% as singletons. The CDR3 extends over 13 amino acids. CDR1 and CDR2 from the germline V gene are GTSNPN and SVGIG (reference sequence). The germline V and J ends were trimmed by 3 bases and 0 bases, with 8 bases remaining between them. This TCR was sampled from a male donor in good health and CMV-seronegative. The chain combines TRBV30 with TRBJ1-2, with D possibly TRBD1 on 5 matching bases. The sequenced sample consisted of PBMCs. The CDR3 loop reads CAWRKGSNYGYTF. CDR3 nucleotide sequence: TGTGCCTGGAGGAAGGGGTCTAACTATGGCTACACCTTC.